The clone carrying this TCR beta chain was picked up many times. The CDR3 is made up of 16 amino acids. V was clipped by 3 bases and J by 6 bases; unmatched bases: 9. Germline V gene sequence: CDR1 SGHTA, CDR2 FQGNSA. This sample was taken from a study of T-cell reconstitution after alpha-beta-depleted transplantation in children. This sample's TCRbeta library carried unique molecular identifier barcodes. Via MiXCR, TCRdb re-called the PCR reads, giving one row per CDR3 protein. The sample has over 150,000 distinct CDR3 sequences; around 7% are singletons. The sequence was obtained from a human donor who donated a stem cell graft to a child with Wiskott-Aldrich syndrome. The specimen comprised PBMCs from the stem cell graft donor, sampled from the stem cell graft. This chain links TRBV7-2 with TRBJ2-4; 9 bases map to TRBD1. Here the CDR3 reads CASSLSPTGQGNIQYF. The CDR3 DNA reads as TGTGCCAGCAGCTTGTCCCCAACGGGACAGGGAAACATTCAGTACTTC.